The rows below give T cell receptor beta chains drawn from one sample of a study of beta chain features in type 1 diabetes. The data were produced by immunoSEQ multiplex PCR, yet TCRdb's version contains in-frame clones alone and is incomplete. This table has around 310,000 clones, 13% appearing once. The sequenced sample consisted of naive CD4+ T cells from blood. The origin of the receptors is a woman younger than 30 with type 1 diabetes. Each CDR3 is given with its conserved first and last residue. A D gene is named only where the DNA matches it firmly. Some rows mark clone size as missing; the rest say once, few, many or name a class of expanded clone.

v_gene	d_gene	j_gene	abundance	CDR3nt	CDR3aa
TRBV27	.	TRBJ2-5	.	TGTGCCAGCACCCTGGGGGGTAAAGAGACCCAGTACTTC	CASTLGGKETQYF
TRBV9	TRBD2	TRBJ2-5	few	TGTGCCAGCAGTGATACGGGAGGGCAAGAGACCCAGTACTTC	CASSDTGGQETQYF
TRBV27	TRBD1	TRBJ1-4	.	TGTGCCAGCGCGAGACAGGGGGCTAATGAAAAACTGTTTTTT	CASARQGANEKLFF
TRBV18	.	TRBJ2-2	.	TGTGCCAGCTCACCCCGGGGGATACCGAACACCGGGGAGCTGTTTTTT	CASSPRGIPNTGELFF
TRBV28	.	TRBJ2-6	.	TGTGCCAGCAGTCCTCCCCGCATCGGGGGAGCTGGGGCCAACGTCCTGACTTTC	CASSPPRIGGAGANVLTF
TRBV5-1	TRBD2	TRBJ2-3	.	TGCGCCAGCAGCCCGAAAATTAGCGGGAGCACAGATACGCAGTATTTT	CASSPKISGSTDTQYF
TRBV19	.	TRBJ1-4	few	TGTGCCACGTCACAGGATAATGAAAAACTGTTTTTT	CATSQDNEKLFF
TRBV2	.	TRBJ2-5	few	TGTGCCAGCAGAGAGTGGGGAATTCGGGAGAAAGGACTCCAAGAGACCCAGTACTTC	CASREWGIREKGLQETQYF
TRBV30	.	TRBJ1-5	.	TGTGCCTGGAGTGACAGTTACAATCAGCCCCAGCATTTT	CAWSDSYNQPQHF
TRBV7-9	.	TRBJ2-6	few	TGTGCCAGCAGCTTGATTGGAGACTCTGGGGCCAACGTCCTGACTTTC	CASSLIGDSGANVLTF
TRBV6-5	.	TRBJ2-5	few	TGTGCCAGCAGTTACTTGGGCGCCCGCGAAGAGACCCAGTACTTC	CASSYLGAREETQYF
TRBV6-5	TRBD2	TRBJ2-5	.	TGTGCCAGCCGGACTAGCGGGAGGGGAACCCAGTACTTC	CASRTSGRGTQYF
TRBV5-4	TRBD2	TRBJ2-1	.	TGTGCCAGCAGCTCGACTAGCGGGAGCCCCAATGAGCAGTTCTTC	CASSSTSGSPNEQFF
TRBV7-2	.	TRBJ2-4	.	TGTGCCAGCAGCTTAGAGAGGTTTGACATTCAGTACTTC	CASSLERFDIQYF
TRBV13	TRBD2	TRBJ2-7	few	TGTGCCAGCAGCCCGCGATGGGGCGGGAGCTCCTACGAGCAGTACTTC	CASSPRWGGSSYEQYF
TRBV9	.	TRBJ2-3	few	TGTGCCAGCAGCGTAAATTTCCGGGGGTTCACAGATACGCAGTATTTT	CASSVNFRGFTDTQYF
TRBV10-3	TRBD1	TRBJ2-7	.	TGTGCCATCATGGGGGACAGGGACCGGGAAGAGCAGTACTTC	CAIMGDRDREEQYF
TRBV5-1	.	TRBJ2-5	.	TGCGCCAGCAGCTCTACCGCGCCCGGAGAGACCCAGTACTTC	CASSSTAPGETQYF
TRBV10-3	.	TRBJ2-5	.	TGTGCCATACTAGTCCAAGAGACCCAGTACTTC	CAILVQETQYF
TRBV29-1	.	TRBJ2-7	.	TGCAGCGTTGAAGTTACCAGGGGAACCTACGAGCAGTACTTC	CSVEVTRGTYEQYF
TRBV6-6	.	TRBJ1-1	.	TGTGCCAGCAGTCTCCGGGATCAGAACACTGAAGCTTTCTTT	CASSLRDQNTEAFF
TRBV5-1	TRBD1	TRBJ2-5	.	TGCGCCAGCAGCCCTGGGACAGGGAAGGAGGAGACCCAGTACTTC	CASSPGTGKEETQYF
TRBV29-1	.	TRBJ1-4	many	TGCAGCGTTGAGTCGAGGGAAAAACTGTTTTTT	CSVESREKLFF